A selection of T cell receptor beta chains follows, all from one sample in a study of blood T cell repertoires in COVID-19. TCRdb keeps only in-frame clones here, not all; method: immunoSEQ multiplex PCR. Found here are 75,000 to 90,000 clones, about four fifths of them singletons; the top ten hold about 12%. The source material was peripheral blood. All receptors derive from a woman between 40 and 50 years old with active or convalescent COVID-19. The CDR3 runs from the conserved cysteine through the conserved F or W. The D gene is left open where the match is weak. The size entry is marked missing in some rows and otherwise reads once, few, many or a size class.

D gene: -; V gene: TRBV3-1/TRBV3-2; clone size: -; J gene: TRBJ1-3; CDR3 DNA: TGTGCCAGCAGCCAAGGGGGCGCATATGGAAACACCATATATTTT; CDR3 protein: CASSQGGAYGNTIYF
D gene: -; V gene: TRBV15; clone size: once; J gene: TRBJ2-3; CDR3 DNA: TGTGCCACCAGCAGTTGGCGAGAAGCGGATACGCAGTATTTT; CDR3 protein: CATSSWREADTQYF
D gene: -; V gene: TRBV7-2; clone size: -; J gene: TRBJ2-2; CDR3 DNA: TGTGCCAGCAGCTTAGCGGGAAGGGGAACCGGGGAGCTGTTTTTT; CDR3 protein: CASSLAGRGTGELFF
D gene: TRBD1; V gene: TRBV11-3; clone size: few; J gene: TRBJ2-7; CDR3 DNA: TGTGCCAGCAGCCCCCGAAGGGACAGCAGATACGAGCAGTACTTC; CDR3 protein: CASSPRRDSRYEQYF
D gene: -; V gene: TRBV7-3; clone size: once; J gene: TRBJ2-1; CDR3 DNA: TGTGCCAGCAGCTCCTCGGACAGATACAATGAGCAGTTCTTC; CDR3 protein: CASSSSDRYNEQFF
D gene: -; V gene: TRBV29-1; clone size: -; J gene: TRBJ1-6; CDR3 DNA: TGCAGCGCTCAAACAGGTTCCTATAATTCACCCCTCCACTTT; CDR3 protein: CSAQTGSYNSPLHF
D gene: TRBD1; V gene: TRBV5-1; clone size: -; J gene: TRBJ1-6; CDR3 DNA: TGCGCCAGCAGCTACGACAGGGAAAATTCACCCCTCCACTTT; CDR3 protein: CASSYDRENSPLHF
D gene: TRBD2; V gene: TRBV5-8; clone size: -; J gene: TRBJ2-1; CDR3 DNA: TGTGCCAGCAGCTTGTACCGGACTAGCGGGGCCTACAATGAGCAGTTCTTC; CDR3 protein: CASSLYRTSGAYNEQFF
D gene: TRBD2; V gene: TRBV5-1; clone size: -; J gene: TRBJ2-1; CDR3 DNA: TGCGCCAGCAGCTACGGACTAGCGGGAGCCAATGAGCAGTTCTTC; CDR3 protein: CASSYGLAGANEQFF
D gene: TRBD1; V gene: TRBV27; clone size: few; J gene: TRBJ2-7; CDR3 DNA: TGTGCCAGCGGGGGACAGGGGGTCTACGAGCAGTACTTC; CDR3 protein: CASGGQGVYEQYF
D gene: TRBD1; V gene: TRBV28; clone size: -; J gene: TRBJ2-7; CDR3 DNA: TGTGCCAGCAGTACTGGGACAGGAGGCGAGCAGTACTTC; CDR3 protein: CASSTGTGGEQYF
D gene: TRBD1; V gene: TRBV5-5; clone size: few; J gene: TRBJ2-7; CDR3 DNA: TGTGCCAGCAGACGACAGGGGGCCTACGAGCAGTACTTC; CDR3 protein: CASRRQGAYEQYF
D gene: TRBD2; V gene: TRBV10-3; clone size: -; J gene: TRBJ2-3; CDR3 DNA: TGTGCTGGCTCGGCGGGGGGTTCCACAGATACGCAGTATTTT; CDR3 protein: CAGSAGGSTDTQYF
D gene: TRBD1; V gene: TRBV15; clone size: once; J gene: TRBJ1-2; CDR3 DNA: TGTGCCACCAGCAGAGATAGGACAGGCGGGCGAGGCTACACCTTC; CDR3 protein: CATSRDRTGGRGYTF
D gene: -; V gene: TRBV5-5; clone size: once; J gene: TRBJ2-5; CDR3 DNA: TGTGCCAGCAGCTTCGGGGGTTTTGGGGGCCAAGAGACCCAGTACTTC; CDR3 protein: CASSFGGFGGQETQYF
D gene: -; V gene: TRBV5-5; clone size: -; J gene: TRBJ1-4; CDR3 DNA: TGTGCCAGCAGAGCGGGCCTTCCACCGGTCGGTAATGAAAAACTGTTTTTT; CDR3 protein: CASRAGLPPVGNEKLFF
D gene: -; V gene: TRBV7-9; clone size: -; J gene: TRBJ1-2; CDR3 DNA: TGTGCCAGCAGCTTAGCGAAGGGGACATCTGCTAACTATGGCTACACCTTC; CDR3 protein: CASSLAKGTSANYGYTF
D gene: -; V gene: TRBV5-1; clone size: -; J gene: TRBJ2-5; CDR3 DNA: TGCGCCAGCAGCCAGGGCCGGGAGACCCAGTACTTC; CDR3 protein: CASSQGRETQYF
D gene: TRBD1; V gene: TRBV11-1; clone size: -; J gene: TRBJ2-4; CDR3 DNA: TGTGCCAGCAGCTTAGCAGGGGGCGGAAACATTCAGTACTTC; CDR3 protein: CASSLAGGGNIQYF
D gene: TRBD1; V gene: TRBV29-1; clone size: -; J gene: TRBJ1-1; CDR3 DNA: TGCAGCGGCCGACAGGGTGGGAGTTCGGCTTTCTTT; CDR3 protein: CSGRQGGSSAFF
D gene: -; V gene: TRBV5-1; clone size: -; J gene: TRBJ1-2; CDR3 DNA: TGCGCCAGCAGTCAATCAATCAAGGACAGCCTTGGTGGCTACACCTTC; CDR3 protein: CASSQSIKDSLGGYTF
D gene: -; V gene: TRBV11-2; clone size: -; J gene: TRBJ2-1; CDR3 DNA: TGTGCCAGCAGCGCCCAACGAGGGCAGTTCTTC; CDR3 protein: CASSAQRGQFF
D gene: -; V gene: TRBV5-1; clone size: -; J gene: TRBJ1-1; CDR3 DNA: TGCGCCAGCAGCACACAGGGAGACACTGAAGCTTTCTTT; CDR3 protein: CASSTQGDTEAFF
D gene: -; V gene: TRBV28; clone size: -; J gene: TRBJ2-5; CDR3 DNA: TGTGCCAGCGGGCTGTGGGGGGACCAAGAGACCCAGTACTTC; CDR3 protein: CASGLWGDQETQYF
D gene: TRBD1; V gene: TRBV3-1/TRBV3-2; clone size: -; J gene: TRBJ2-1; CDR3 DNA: TGTGCCAGCAGCCAAGAGAGGACAGGGGCTGGGGAATGGGATGAGCAGTTCTTC; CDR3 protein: CASSQERTGAGEWDEQFF
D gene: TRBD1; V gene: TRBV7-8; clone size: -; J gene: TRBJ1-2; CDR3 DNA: TGTGCCAGCAGCTTAGCGGGACAGGGGACTTACACCTTC; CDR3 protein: CASSLAGQGTYTF
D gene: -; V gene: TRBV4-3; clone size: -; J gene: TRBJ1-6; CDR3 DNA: TGCGCCAGCAGCCCTGCCGGGGCAGGGGCAACTTATTCACCCCTCCACTTT; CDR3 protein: CASSPAGAGATYSPLHF
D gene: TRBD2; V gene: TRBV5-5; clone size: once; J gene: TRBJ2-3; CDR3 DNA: TGTGCCAGTACATCGGGGGGTAGAACAGATACGCAGTATTTT; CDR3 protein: CASTSGGRTDTQYF
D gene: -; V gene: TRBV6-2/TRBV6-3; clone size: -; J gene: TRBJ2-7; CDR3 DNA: TGTGCCAGCAGTACGACCGTCGTAGGACAGATCCTCTACGAGCAGTACTTC; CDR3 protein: CASSTTVVGQILYEQYF
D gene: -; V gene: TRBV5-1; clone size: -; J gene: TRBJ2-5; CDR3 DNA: TGCGCCAGCAGCATGGGACTGGCGGGGGAGACCCAGTACTTC; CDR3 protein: CASSMGLAGETQYF
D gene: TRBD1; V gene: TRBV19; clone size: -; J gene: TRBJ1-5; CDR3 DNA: TGTGCCAGTAGTAATCGACAGGGTGGCAATCAGCCCCAGCATTTT; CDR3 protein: CASSNRQGGNQPQHF
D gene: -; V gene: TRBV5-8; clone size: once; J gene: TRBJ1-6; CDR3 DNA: TGTGCCAGCAGCTTTAGACTCTATAATTCACCCCTCCACTTT; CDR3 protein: CASSFRLYNSPLHF
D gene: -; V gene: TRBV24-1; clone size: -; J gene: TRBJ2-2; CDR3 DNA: TGTGCCACCAGTGATTTTTCGAGGACTAACACCGGGGAGCTGTTTTTT; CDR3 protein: CATSDFSRTNTGELFF
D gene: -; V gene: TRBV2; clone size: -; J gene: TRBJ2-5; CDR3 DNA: TGTGCCACTACTGTGGAGGTCTGGGAGGCCCAGTACTTC; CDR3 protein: CATTVEVWEAQYF
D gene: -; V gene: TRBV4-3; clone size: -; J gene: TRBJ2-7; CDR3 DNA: TGCGCCAGCAGCCAAGATCGAGCCTCCTACGAGCAGTACTTC; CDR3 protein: CASSQDRASYEQYF
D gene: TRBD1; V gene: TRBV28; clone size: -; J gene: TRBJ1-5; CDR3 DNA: TGTGCCAGCAGTCACGACAGGGCTGACAATCAGCCCCAGCATTTT; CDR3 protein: CASSHDRADNQPQHF
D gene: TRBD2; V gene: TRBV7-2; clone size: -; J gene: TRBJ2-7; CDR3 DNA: TGTGCCAGCAGCTTAGGGTACCGGGACTACTACGAGCAGTACTTC; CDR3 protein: CASSLGYRDYYEQYF
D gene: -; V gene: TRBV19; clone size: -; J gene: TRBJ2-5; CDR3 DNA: TGTGCCAGTAGTATTGACGGAGAAGAGACCCAGTACTTC; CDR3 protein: CASSIDGEETQYF
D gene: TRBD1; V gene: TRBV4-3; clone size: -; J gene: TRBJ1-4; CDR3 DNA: TGCGCCAGCAGCCAAGAGCCCGACAGGGGGTCTTGGGAAAAACTGTTTTTT; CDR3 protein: CASSQEPDRGSWEKLFF
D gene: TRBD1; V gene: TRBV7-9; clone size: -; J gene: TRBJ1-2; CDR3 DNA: TGTGCCAGCAGCTTGTTAAACGACAGGGGGAGGTATGGCTACACCTTC; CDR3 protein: CASSLLNDRGRYGYTF
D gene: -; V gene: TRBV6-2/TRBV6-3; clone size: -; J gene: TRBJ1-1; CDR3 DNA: TGTGCCAGCACCCCCCCCGAGGGCATCGGAGCTTTCTTT; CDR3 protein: CASTPPEGIGAFF
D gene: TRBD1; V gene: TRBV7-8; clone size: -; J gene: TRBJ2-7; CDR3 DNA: TGTGCCAGCAGCTTAGGCGGGACAGGGGGAGGCGAGCAGTACTTC; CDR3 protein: CASSLGGTGGGEQYF
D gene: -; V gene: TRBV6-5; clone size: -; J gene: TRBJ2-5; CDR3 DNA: TGTGCCAGCGAGCACAACCGGGGGGAGACCCAGTACTTC; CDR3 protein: CASEHNRGETQYF
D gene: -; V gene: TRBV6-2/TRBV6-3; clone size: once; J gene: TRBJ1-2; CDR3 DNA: TGTGCCAGCAGTTACTCGAAGGGGGGGCATGGCTACACCTTC; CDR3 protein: CASSYSKGGHGYTF
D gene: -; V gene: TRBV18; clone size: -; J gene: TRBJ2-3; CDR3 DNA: TGTGCCAGCTCACCACAACGAGGTAGGACAGATACGCAGTATTTT; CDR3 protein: CASSPQRGRTDTQYF
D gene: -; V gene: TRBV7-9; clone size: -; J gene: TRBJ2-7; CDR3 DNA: TGTGCCAGCAGCCCCCCATTAGCCTACGAGCAGTACTTC; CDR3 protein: CASSPPLAYEQYF
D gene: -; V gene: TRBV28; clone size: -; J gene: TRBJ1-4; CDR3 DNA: TGTGCCAGCAGTTTAATCGAGCGCTTCGTTGAAAAACTGTTTTTT; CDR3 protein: CASSLIERFVEKLFF
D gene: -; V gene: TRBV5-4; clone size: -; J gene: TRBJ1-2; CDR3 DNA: TGTGCCAGCAGCTTGTGGGGGGTAGTCGGCTATGGCTACACCTTC; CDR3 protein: CASSLWGVVGYGYTF
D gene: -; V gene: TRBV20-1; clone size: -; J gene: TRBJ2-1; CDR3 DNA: TGCAGTGCTTGGACTATGCAGCAGTTCTTC; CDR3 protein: CSAWTMQQFF
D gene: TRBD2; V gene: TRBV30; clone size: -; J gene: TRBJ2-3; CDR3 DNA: TGTGCCTGGAAGGTCGGGGGGGCGGGAGGTACGCAGTATTTT; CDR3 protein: CAWKVGGAGGTQYF
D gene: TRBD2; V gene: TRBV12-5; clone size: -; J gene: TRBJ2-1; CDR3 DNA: TGTGCTAGTGACATACTAGCGGGGGGGCGTAAGGGTGAGCAGTTCTTC; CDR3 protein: CASDILAGGRKGEQFF
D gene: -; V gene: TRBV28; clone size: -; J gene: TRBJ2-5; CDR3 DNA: TGTGCCAGCAGTGCCCCGGACAGGCGGGGAGAGACCCAGTACTTC; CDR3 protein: CASSAPDRRGETQYF